This record concerns one T cell receptor beta chain sequence. What it recognizes is unknown. The table came from immunoSEQ multiplex PCR; TCRdb's copy has only in-frame clones and leaves some out. The data hold about 700,000 clones, with about 90% observed a single time. These data come from a study of shared clonotypes between healthy human individuals. Notes on the study in general: Richness estimates generally favored naive over memory subsets.

Selected positively for CCR7 and CD45RO-negative, naive CD8 cells excluded terminally differentiated effector memory CD45RA+ cells. The CDR3 extends over 12 amino acids. Germline CDR1 and CDR2: SGHTS and YDEGEE. With 7 bases removed from V and 4 bases from J, the gap between germline ends came to 12 bases. Sequencing used naive CD8+ T cells sorted from blood. This receptor was taken from a man younger than 40 in good health. The V gene is TRBV5-8, the J gene TRBJ2-7; TRBD1 or TRBD2 may be the D gene (6 bases each). CDR3 protein: CASRRGWYEQYF. DNA for the CDR3: TGTGCCAGCCGGAGGGGGTGGTACGAGCAGTACTTC.